This T cell receptor (beta chain) was profiled in a study of cytomegalovirus exposure and HLA in healthy donors. Use of 60 Vbeta and 13 Jbeta primers characterized the PCR. Sequenced by immunoSEQ multiplex PCR; TCRdb stores in-frame clones only, minus some. The listing records over 200,000 clones. V dropped 1 base and J dropped 7; count of bases not matched to a gene: 2. Germline V CDR1 and CDR2: SNHLY, FYNNEI. The CDR3 runs 14 residues. As to this clone: Its antigen is as yet unknown. The sample carries other DNA sequences with the same CDR3.

These donors counted as nominally healthy when sampled, but unrecorded immune exposures were likely. General study points: DRB1 had the most TCR associations and HLA-C the fewest, a later analysis found, with rates varying by HLA locus. Cytomegalovirus-associated TCR beta chains were listed, numbering around 150.

Sequencing used PBMCs. This chain connects TRBV2 to TRBJ1-5; 9 nucleotides align to TRBD1. The sequence came from a woman aged 30 to 39 in good health and CMV-seropositive. The CDR3 reads CASSEGQGEQPQHF. In DNA, the CDR3 is TGTGCCAGCAGTGAAGGACAGGGGGAACAGCCCCAGCATTTT.